The 16 T cell receptor beta chains given below trace back to one sample, sequenced in a study of post-analysis software for immune sequencing data. Study results and limitations: Relative to controls, patients had about 5 TRBV segments at higher frequency, with TRBV5-6, TRBV5-1 and TRBV20-1 among these.

No cognate antigen is known for these TCRs. The TCR beta cDNA libraries carried unique molecular identifiers. Each CDR3 protein is one row after TCRdb ran MiXCR on the PCR reads. The table shows approximately 690,000 distinct CDR3 sequences, with over 45% occurring only once. Specimen: blood. These receptors came from a girl aged 2 to 10 with multiple sclerosis.

V gene TRBV20-1 combines with J gene TRBJ2-5; 12 nucleotides align to TRBD1. The CDR3 is 14 residues long. Germline-derived CDR1 and CDR2 are DFQATT and SNEGSKA (reference sequence). J was trimmed by 5 bases and V by 3 bases; bases with no gene match: 4. CDR3 sequence: CSARRDRGLETQYF. The CDR3 DNA sequence: TGCAGTGCTAGGAGGGACAGGGGGCTGGAGACCCAGTACTTC.

CDR3 protein: CSVRGEGGGSYNEQFF. The CDR3 DNA follows: TGCAGCGTGCGGGGCGAGGGGGGGGGCTCCTACAATGAGCAGTTCTTC. The V gene is TRBV29-1, the J gene TRBJ2-1, with a possible D match to TRBD2 (7 bases). V was shortened by 6 bases and J by 0 bases, with 18 bases between the two germline ends. The length of the CDR3 is 16 residues. The germline V gene encodes CDR1 SQVTM and CDR2 ANQGSEA.

CDR3 DNA: TGCAGCATCCCGAACGGTGGGCACTATGGCTACACCTTC. It codes for CSIPNGGHYGYTF. The chain has TRBV20-1 and TRBJ1-2; no firm D call. The CDR3 contains 13 residues. CDR1 and CDR2 (germline): DFQATT, SNEGSKA (reference sequence).

This chain connects TRBV5-5 to TRBJ2-1, with D perhaps TRBD2 (6 bases). Trimming removed 0 bases from V and 7 bases from J, with 14 bases in between. The CDR3 sequence is 15 residues long. Germline lookup yields CDR1 SGHKS and CDR2 YYEKEE (reference sequence). The CDR3 coding sequence is TGTGCCAGCAGCTTGGGGGCGGGAATCCCGAATGAGCAGTTCTTC. Translation: CASSLGAGIPNEQFF.

V gene TRBV12-5 combines with J gene TRBJ1-4; D unresolved. This CDR3 contains 15 residues. Germline V gives CDR1 LGHNT, CDR2 FRNRAP. V gave up 6 bases and J gave up 0 bases, with 11 bases separating them. CDR3: CASGAWTPTNEKLFF. The CDR3 nucleotides are TGTGCTAGTGGGGCATGGACCCCAACTAATGAAAAACTGTTTTTT. Looking up the rest from reference TRBV12-5 and TRBJ1-4 gives the full variable domain: DARVTQTPRHKVTEMGQEVTMRCQPILGHNTVFWYRQTMMQGLELLAYFRNRAPLDDSGMPKDRFSAEMPDATLATLKIQPSEPRDSAVYFCASGAWTPTNEKLFFGSGTQLSVL.

The V and J genes are TRBV6-2 or TRBV6-3 and TRBJ2-1; D unclear. Trimming cost V 0 bases and J 7 bases, with 7 bases left between them. The CDR3 length is 13 residues. Germline CDR1 and CDR2: MNHEY and SVGEGT. CDR3 region: CASSYSPPNEQFF. CDR3 nucleotide sequence: TGTGCCAGCAGTTACTCGCCCCCGAATGAGCAGTTCTTC.

This sequence joins TRBV2 and TRBJ1-5; TRBD1 matches at 7 bases. The CDR3 extends over 15 amino acids. Germline values: CDR1 SNHLY, CDR2 FYNNEI. V dropped 2 bases and J dropped 5; count of bases not matched to a gene: 6. The CDR3 region is CASSEPGTEDQPQHF. In nucleotides, the CDR3 is TGTGCCAGCAGTGAACCCGGGACAGAGGATCAGCCCCAGCATTTT.

The CDR3 spells CASMATIHAYNEQFF. DNA for the CDR3: TGTGCCAGCATGGCGACTATTCATGCCTACAATGAGCAGTTCTTC. The chain has TRBV6-2 or TRBV6-3 and TRBJ2-1; weak D call: TRBD2 (5 bases). This CDR3 contains 15 residues. Germline V CDR1 and CDR2: MNHEY, SVGEGT. V was pared by 7 bases and J by 2 bases, with 15 bases between.

This chain connects TRBV15 to TRBJ1-5; D ambiguous. From germline, CDR1 is LNHNV and CDR2 YYDKDF (reference sequence). Trimming shortened V by 4 bases and J by 3 bases, and 13 bases separated the two germline ends. CDR3 length: 15 residues. CDR3 in amino acids: CATSKTTGYNQPQHF. The DNA of the CDR3 is TGTGCCACCAGCAAAACTACGGGATACAATCAGCCCCAGCATTTT.

The rearrangement joins TRBV29-1 to TRBJ2-1, with D perhaps TRBD1 or TRBD2 (6 bases each). The CDR3 covers 10 residues. CDR1 and CDR2 from the germline V gene are SQVTM and ANQGSEA. V lost 5 bases and J lost 9, with 8 bases in between. In DNA form, the CDR3 reads TGCAGCGTTCGGGGGCCTGAGCAGTTCTTC. Amino acids: CSVRGPEQFF.

A note on this clonotype: A much bigger clone sits one base away, suggesting this may be a read error. The chain couples TRBV7-2 to TRBJ1-2; 8 nucleotides agree with TRBD1. There are 13 residues in the CDR3. In germline, CDR1 is SGHTA, CDR2 FQGNSA. The ends lost 6 bases at V and 4 bases at J; junction bases unmatched: 4. CDR3 in amino acids: CASRLQGGYGYTF. In nucleotides, the CDR3 is TGTGCCAGCAGGTTACAGGGGGGCTATGGCTACACCTTC.

This clonotype was detected only a few times. An end of the junction differs from the germline gene, which may be a read error. The rearrangement joins TRBV20-1 to TRBJ2-3, with 7 bases that match TRBD1. The CDR3 is made up of 13 amino acids. CDR1 is DFQATT and CDR2 is SNEGSKA in the germline V gene (reference sequence). Written as DNA, the CDR3 is TGCAGTGCAAGAGGACAGGTCACAGATACGCAGTATTTT. Protein product: CSARGQVTDTQYF.

CDR3 region: CASIGTGRSLETQYF. The CDR3 coding sequence is TGTGCCAGCATTGGAACAGGGAGGAGTTTGGAGACCCAGTACTTC. The chain couples TRBV6-1 to TRBJ2-5; perhaps D is TRBD1 or TRBD2 (6 bases each). V was shortened by 7 bases and J by 5 bases, with 20 bases between the two germline ends. The CDR3 is 15 amino acids. CDR1 is MNHNS, CDR2 SASEGT, per germline.

The chain is built from TRBV13 and TRBJ2-4, with 9 bases matching TRBD1. Germline lookup yields CDR1 PRHDT and CDR2 FYEKMQ (reference sequence). The J segment lost 7 bases and the V segment lost 6 bases, leaving 7 bases of the junction unmatched. There are 14 residues in the CDR3. In DNA, the CDR3 is TGTGCCAGCAGTCATACAGGGGGCGAGAACATTCAGTACTTC. This codes for CASSHTGGENIQYF.

This clonotype was counted only a few times. This chain uses TRBV20-1 with TRBJ2-1; TRBD2 agrees at 7 bases. V shed 3 bases, J shed 9 bases, and the junction held 8 bases outside the gene matches. The CDR3 covers 13 residues. CDR1 and CDR2 from the germline V gene are DFQATT and SNEGSKA (reference sequence). CDR3 protein: CSASRGGGIEQFF. DNA of the CDR3: TGCAGTGCTAGTCGCGGGGGAGGGATTGAGCAGTTCTTC.

The rearrangement links TRBV11-2 to TRBJ1-2; 7 nucleotides match TRBD1. V lost 5 bases and J lost 6; bases outside the gene matches: 3. The CDR3 consists of 12 residues. Germline V gene lookup returns CDR1 SGHAT and CDR2 FQNNGV. CDR3 region: CASSAGQDGYTF. CDR3 in DNA: TGTGCCAGCAGCGCAGGACAGGATGGCTACACCTTC.